The next 4 T cell receptor beta chains were all read from a single sample in a study of T cells in Graves' hyperthyroidism and ophthalmopathy. Amplified TCR beta CDR3 regions derived from RNA transcripts. HTBI primers were employed in a first-round RT-PCR of the TCR CDR3. TCRdb re-derived calls from the multiplex PCR reads in MiXCR, one entry per CDR3 protein. The profile shows 250,000 or so distinct CDR3 sequences, about 15% of them singletons. Sample: blood. These TCRs come from a woman aged 45-60 years with Graves' hyperthyroidism that later progressed to Graves' ophthalmopathy.

In this sample, this clonotype turned up once. A read error is possible here, since a much larger clone lies one base away. The chain uses TRBV13 and TRBJ2-5, with D maybe TRBD2 (5 bases). The germline gives CDR1 PRHDT, CDR2 FYEKMQ (reference sequence). The CDR3 is made up of 16 amino acids. The germline V and J ends were trimmed by 2 bases and 6 bases, with 19 bases remaining between them. The CDR3 DNA reads as TGTGCCAGCAGCTTATGGATAGGGAGTTTTGGGAAGACCCAGTACTTC. Its translation is CASSLWIGSFGKTQYF.

This clonotype was recorded at least ten times. This chain uses TRBV20-1 with TRBJ2-3; D may correspond to TRBD1 or TRBD2 (5 bases each). Germline V CDR1 and CDR2: DFQATT, SNEGSKA (reference sequence). The CDR3 contains 15 residues. The V end lost 0 bases, the J end lost 1 base, and 11 bases lay between the germline ends. This chain's CDR3 is CSARDLRGGTDTQYF. The CDR3 DNA is TGCAGTGCTAGAGATTTAAGGGGAGGCACAGATACGCAGTATTTT.

This clonotype was detected many times. The chain uses TRBV6-1 and TRBJ1-2; D ambiguous. Deletions cut 9 bases from V and 7 bases from J, with 21 bases between. Germline V gives CDR1 MNHNS, CDR2 SASEGT. CDR3 size: 14 residues. The CDR3 DNA sequence: TGTGCCAGTCGTCGGCCGGGGAATCAAGGTGGCTACACCTTC. It specifies CASRRPGNQGGYTF.

This clonotype was found a few times. This chain uses TRBV9 with TRBJ2-3; the match to TRBD1 covers 12 bases. Germline trimming cut 4 bases from V and 3 bases from J; bases unmatched to any gene: 6. CDR3 length: 16 residues. Germline CDR1 SGDLS, CDR2 YYNGEE. In nucleotides, the CDR3 is TGTGCCAGCAGCTCCGGGACAGGGGGCTCGACAGATACGCAGTATTTT. Translated: CASSSGTGGSTDTQYF. The full variable domain, in which reference TRBV9 and TRBJ2-3 provide the parts outside the CDR3, is DSGVTQTPKHLITATGQRVTLRCSPRSGDLSVYWYQQSLDQGLQFLIQYYNGEERAKGNILERFSAQQFPDLHSELNLSSLELGDSALYFCASSSGTGGSTDTQYFGPGTRLTVL.